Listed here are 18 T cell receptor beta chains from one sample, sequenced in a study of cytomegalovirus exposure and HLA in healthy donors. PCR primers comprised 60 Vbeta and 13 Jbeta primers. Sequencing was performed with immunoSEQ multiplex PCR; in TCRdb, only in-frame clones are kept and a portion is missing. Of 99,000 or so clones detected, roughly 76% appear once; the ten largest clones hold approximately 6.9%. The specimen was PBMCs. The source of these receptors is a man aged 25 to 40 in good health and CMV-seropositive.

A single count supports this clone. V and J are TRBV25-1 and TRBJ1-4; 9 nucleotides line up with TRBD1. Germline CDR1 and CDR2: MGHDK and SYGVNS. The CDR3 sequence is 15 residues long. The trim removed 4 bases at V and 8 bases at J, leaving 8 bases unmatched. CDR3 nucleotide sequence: TGTGCCAGCAGTGCCCGGACAGGGGTATCGGAAAAACTGTTTTTT. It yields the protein CASSARTGVSEKLFF.

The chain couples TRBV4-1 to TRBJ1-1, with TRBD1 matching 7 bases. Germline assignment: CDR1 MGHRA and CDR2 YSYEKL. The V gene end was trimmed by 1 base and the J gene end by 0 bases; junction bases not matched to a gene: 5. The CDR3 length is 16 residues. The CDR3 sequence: CASSQAPGTVNTEAFF. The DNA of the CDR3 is TGCGCCAGCAGCCAAGCACCCGGGACAGTGAACACTGAAGCTTTCTTT.

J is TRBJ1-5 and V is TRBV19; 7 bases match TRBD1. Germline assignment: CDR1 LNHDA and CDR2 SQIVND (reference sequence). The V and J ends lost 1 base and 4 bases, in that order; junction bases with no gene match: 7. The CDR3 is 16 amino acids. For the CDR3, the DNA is TGTGCCAGTAGTATAGGGAACAGGGGAGGAAATCAGCCCCAGCATTTT. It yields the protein CASSIGNRGGNQPQHF.

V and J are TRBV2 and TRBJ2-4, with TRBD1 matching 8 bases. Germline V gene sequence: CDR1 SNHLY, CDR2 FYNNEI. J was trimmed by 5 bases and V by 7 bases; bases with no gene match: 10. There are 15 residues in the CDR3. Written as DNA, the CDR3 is TGTGCCAGCAATTCCTACAGGGGGAGTCAAAACATTCAGTACTTC. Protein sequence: CASNSYRGSQNIQYF.

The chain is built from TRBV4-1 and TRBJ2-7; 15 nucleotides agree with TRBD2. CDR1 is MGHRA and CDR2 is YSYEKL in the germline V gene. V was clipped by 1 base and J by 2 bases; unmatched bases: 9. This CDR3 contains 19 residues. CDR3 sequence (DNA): TGCGCCAGCAGCCAAGTGACCGGGACTAGCGGGGGGACCACCTACGAGCAGTACTTC. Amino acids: CASSQVTGTSGGTTYEQYF.

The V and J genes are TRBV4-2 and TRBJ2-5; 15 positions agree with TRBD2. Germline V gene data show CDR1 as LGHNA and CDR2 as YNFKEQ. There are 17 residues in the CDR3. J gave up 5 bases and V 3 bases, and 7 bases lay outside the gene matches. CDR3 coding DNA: TGTGCCAGCAGCCATCCAGGACTAGCGGGGGGGCGTGAGACCCAGTACTTC. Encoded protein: CASSHPGLAGGRETQYF.

The CDR3 region has the DNA TGTGCCAGCAGCGTCGCTCCCGGGACAGTGTCCGGGGCCAACGTCCTGACTTTC. It translates to CASSVAPGTVSGANVLTF. The rearrangement joins TRBV9 to TRBJ2-6; 7 bases map to TRBD1. CDR1 is SGDLS and CDR2 is YYNGEE in the germline V gene. V trimming: 2 bases; J trimming: 4 bases; junction bases outside the gene matches: 12. There are 18 residues in the CDR3.

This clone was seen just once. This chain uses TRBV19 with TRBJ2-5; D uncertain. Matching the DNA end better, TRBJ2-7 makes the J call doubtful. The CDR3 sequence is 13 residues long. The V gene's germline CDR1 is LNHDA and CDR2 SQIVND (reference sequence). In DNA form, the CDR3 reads TGTGCCAGTAGTATAGATCCCACCTACGAGCAGTACTTC. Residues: CASSIDPTYEQYF.

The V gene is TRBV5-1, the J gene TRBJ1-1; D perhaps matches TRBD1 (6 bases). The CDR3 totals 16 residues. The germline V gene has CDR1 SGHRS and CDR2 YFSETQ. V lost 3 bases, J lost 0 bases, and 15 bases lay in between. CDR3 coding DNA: TGCGCCAGCAGCTCGGGGGGGGCCAGATTGAACACTGAAGCTTTCTTT. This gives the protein CASSSGGARLNTEAFF.

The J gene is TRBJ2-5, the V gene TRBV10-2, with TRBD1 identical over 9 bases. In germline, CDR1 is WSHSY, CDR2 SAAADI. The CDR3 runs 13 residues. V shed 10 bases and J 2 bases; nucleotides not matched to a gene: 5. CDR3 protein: CAMGTGLQETQYF. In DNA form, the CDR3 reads TGCGCCATGGGGACAGGGCTACAAGAGACCCAGTACTTC.

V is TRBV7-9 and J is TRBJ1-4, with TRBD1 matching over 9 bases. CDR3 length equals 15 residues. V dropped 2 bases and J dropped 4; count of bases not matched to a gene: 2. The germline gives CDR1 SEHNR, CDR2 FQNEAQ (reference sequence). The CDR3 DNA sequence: TGTGCCAGCAGCTTACCGGGACAGGGTAATGAAAAACTGTTTTTT. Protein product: CASSLPGQGNEKLFF.

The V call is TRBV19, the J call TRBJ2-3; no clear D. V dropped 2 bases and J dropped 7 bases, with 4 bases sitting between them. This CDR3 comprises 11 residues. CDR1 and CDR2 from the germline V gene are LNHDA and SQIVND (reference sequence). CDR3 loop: CASSIQNTQYF. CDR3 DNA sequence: TGTGCCAGTAGTATACAAAATACGCAGTATTTT. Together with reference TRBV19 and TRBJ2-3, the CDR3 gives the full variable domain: DGGITQSPKYLFRKEGQNVTLSCEQNLNHDAMYWYRQDPGQGLRLIYYSQIVNDFQKGDIAEGYSVSREKKESFPLTVTSAQKNPTAFYLCASSIQNTQYFGPGTRLTVL.

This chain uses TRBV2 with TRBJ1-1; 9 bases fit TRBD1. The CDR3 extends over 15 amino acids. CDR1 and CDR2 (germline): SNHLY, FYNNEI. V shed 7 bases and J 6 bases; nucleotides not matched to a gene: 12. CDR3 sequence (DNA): TGTGCCAGCACCGGGGACAGGGCGGCTTACGCTGAAGCTTTCTTT. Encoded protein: CASTGDRAAYAEAFF.

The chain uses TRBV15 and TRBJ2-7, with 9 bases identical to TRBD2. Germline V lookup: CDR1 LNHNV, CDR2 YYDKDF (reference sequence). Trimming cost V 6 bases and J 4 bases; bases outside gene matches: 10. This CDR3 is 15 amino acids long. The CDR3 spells CATRGALAGNYEQYF. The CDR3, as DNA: TGTGCCACCAGGGGAGCCCTAGCGGGGAATTACGAGCAGTACTTC.

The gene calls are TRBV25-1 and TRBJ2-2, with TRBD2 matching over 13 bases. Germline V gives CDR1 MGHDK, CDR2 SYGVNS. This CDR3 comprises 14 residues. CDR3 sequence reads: CGTSGGSNTGELFF. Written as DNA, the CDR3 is TGTGGGACTAGCGGGGGCTCGAACACCGGGGAGCTGTTTTTT. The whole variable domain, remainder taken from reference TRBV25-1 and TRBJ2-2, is EADIYQTPRYLVIGTGKKITLECSQTMGHDKMYWYQQDPGMELHLIHYSYGVNSTEKGDLSSESTVSRIRTEHFPLTLESARPSHTSQYLCGTSGGSNTGELFFGEGSRLTVL.

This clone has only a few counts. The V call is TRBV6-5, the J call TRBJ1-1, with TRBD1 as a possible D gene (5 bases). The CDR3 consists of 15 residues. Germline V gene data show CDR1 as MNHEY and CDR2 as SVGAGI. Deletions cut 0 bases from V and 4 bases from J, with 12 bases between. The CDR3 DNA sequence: TGTGCCAGCAGTTACTCGAGTTGGGGCGGCACTGAAGCTTTCTTT. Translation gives CASSYSSWGGTEAFF.

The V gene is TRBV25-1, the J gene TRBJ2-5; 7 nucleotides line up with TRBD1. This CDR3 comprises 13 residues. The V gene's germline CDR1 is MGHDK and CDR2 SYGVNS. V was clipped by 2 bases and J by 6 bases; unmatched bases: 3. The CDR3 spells CASSERDSQTQYF. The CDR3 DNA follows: TGTGCCAGCAGTGAAAGGGACAGCCAGACCCAGTACTTC.

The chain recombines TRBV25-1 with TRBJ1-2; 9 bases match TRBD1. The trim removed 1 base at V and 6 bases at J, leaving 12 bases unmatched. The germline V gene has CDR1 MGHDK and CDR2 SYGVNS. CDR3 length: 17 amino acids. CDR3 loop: CASSEFLLTGGKDGYTF. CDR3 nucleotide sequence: TGTGCCAGCAGTGAATTCCTCTTGACAGGGGGTAAGGATGGCTACACCTTC.